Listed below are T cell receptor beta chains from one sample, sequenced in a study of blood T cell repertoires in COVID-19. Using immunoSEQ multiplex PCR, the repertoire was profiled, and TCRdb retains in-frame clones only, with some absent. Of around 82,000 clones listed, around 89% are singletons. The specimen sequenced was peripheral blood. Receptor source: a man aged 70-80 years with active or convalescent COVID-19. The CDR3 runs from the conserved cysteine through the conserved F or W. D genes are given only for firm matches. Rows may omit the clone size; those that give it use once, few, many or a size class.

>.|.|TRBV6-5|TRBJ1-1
CASTAGRLNTEAFF
TGTGCCAGCACCGCGGGACGTTTGAACACTGAAGCTTTCTTT
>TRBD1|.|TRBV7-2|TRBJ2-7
CASSPRTGLSHEQYF
TGTGCCAGCAGCCCACGGACAGGTCTAAGTCACGAGCAGTACTTC
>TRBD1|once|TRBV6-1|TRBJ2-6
CASSEAETGYGSGANVLTF
TGTGCCAGCAGTGAAGCGGAGACAGGGTACGGATCGGGGGCCAACGTCCTGACTTTC
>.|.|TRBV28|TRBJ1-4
CASTLVGRNEKLFF
TGTGCCAGCACCCTTGTGGGGCGGAATGAAAAACTGTTTTTT
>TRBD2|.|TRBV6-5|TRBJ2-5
CAWGGTPRETQYF
TGTGCCTGGGGGGGGACCCCCCGGGAGACCCAGTACTTC
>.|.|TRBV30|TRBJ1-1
CAREESMNTEAFF
TGTGCCCGAGAAGAGTCCATGAACACTGAAGCTTTCTTT
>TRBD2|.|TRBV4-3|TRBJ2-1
CASSQDPAGGPYNEQFF
TGCGCCAGCAGCCAAGATCCAGCGGGGGGCCCCTACAATGAGCAGTTCTTC
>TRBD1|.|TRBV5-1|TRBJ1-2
CASSLAPTGSFYGYTF
TGCGCCAGCAGCTTGGCACCGACAGGGTCTTTCTATGGCTACACCTTC
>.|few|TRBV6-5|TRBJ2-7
CASRRDTEIYEQYF
TGTGCCAGCAGACGGGACACTGAAATCTACGAGCAGTACTTC
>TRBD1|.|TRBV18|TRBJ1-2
CASSPLRDRTNYGYTF
TGTGCCAGCTCACCACTGCGGGACAGAACTAACTATGGCTACACCTTC
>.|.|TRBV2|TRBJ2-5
CASSEEIRVAAQYF
TGTGCCAGCAGTGAAGAAATCAGGGTAGCCGCCCAGTACTTC
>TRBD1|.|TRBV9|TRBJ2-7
CASSVDMGTGGREQYF
TGTGCCAGCAGCGTAGATATGGGGACAGGGGGCCGCGAGCAGTACTTC
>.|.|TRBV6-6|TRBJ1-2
CASRAPQARYGYTF
TGTGCCAGCAGAGCCCCACAGGCTCGGTATGGCTACACCTTC
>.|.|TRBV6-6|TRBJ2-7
CASSPDGHYEQYF
TGTGCCAGCAGTCCCGACGGACACTACGAGCAGTACTTC
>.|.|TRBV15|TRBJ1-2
CATSAGDSFYGYTF
TGTGCCACCAGCGCCGGCGACAGTTTCTATGGCTACACCTTC